Listed here is a single T cell receptor beta chain. In the study's own analysis: It was from reference gene primer amplification that nucleated cell counts were estimated. Measured with immunoSEQ multiplex PCR; TCRdb has only the in-frame clones, and not every one. The V and J calls and clone size are taken from that table; D and trimming were inferred from the DNA. The table includes nearly 400,000 clones, about 90% detected once. The CDR3 totals 16 residues. CDR1 and CDR2 (germline): KGHDR, SFDVKD. Germline trimming cut 1 base from V and 5 bases from J; bases unmatched to any gene: 4. Participants came from about two dozen US areas, aged roughly 18 to 89 years. Two consecutive negative NP/OP PCR tests, clearance, or resolved symptoms defined Cohort 3 recovery. This sample was included in a study of blood T cell repertoires in COVID-19. Study-level background: The analysed material was cDNA or gDNA that came from T cells, B-cell-depleted T cells, or PBMCs.

The sequenced sample was PBMCs or T cells enriched from blood (not recorded which). This TCR came from a young woman who had recovered from COVID-19. This chain connects TRBV24-1 to TRBJ2-1, with 10 bases lining up with TRBD2. The CDR3 DNA sequence: TGTGCCACCAGTGATTTCGCGCTAGCGGGAGACAATGAGCAGTTCTTC. Its translation: CATSDFALAGDNEQFF.